This TCR beta chain was recovered during a study of neoadjuvant anti-PD-1 for oral cavity cancer. Study observations and caveats: Pretreatment Treg/Th17 ratio correlated inversely with post-treatment tumor clonality.

The junction had 7 bases not matched to a gene; V was cut back by 6 bases and J by 2 bases. Germline V gene data show CDR1 as SEHNR and CDR2 as FQNEAQ (reference sequence). The CDR3 runs to 14 residues. Time point meaning: after neoadjuvant nivolumab, at surgical resection. Stage II-IVA oral cavity squamous cell carcinoma was new and untreated by systemic or radiation therapy. These oral cavity squamous cell carcinomas were HPV-negative and locally advanced. No culture or expansion preceded analysis of these blood cells. Assay used: immunoSEQ multiplex PCR; TCRdb lists only in-frame clones, some missing. The sample consists of roughly 46,000 clones, 77% of them appearing once. A note on this clone: Its antigen is unknown.

V and J are TRBV7-9 and TRBJ2-7; 7 bases agree with TRBD1. The sequence was obtained from a person between 35 and 79 years old with oral cavity squamous cell carcinoma. The source material was PBMCs, sampled after nivolumab (anti-PD-1) treatment. The CDR3 region has the DNA TGTGCCAGCAGGGGACGGGACAGCCCCTACGAGCAGTACTTC. Translating it yields CASRGRDSPYEQYF.